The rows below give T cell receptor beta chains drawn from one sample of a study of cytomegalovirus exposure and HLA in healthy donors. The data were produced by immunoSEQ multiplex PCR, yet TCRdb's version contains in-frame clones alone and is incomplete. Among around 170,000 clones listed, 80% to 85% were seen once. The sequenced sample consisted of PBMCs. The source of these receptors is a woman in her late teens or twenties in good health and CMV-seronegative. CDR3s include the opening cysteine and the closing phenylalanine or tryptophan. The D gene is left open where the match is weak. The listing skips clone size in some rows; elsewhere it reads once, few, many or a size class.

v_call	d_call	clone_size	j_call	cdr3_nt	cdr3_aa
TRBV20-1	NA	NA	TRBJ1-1	TGCAGTGCTAGACCCCAGACTGAAGCTTTCTTT	CSARPQTEAFF
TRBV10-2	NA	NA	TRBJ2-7	TGCGCCAGCAGTGAGTCGGGCGGGTCCGAGCAGTACTTC	CASSESGGSEQYF
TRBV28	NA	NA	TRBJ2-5	TGTGCCAGCAGCGAGGTAAAAGAGACCCAGTACTTC	CASSEVKETQYF
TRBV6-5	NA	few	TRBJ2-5	TGTGCCAGCAGTTCGCTGCGCTGGGAGACCCAGTACTTC	CASSSLRWETQYF
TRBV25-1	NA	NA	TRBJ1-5	TGTGCCAGCAGTGAATCTGCAGGGATTCAGCCCCAGCATTTT	CASSESAGIQPQHF
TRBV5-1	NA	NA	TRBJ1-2	TGCGCCAGCAGCTTGGCGAACGGGAACTATGGCTACACCTTC	CASSLANGNYGYTF
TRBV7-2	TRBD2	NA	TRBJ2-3	TGTGCCAGCAGCGGGGGACTAGCCACAGATACGCAGTATTTT	CASSGGLATDTQYF
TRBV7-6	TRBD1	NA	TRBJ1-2	TGTGCCAGCAGCTCGGGGACAGGATTAATCCTCAACTATGGCTACACCTTC	CASSSGTGLILNYGYTF
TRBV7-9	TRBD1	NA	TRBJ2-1	TGTGCCAGCAGCCGGACAGGGGCTGCCTACAATGAGCAGTTCTTC	CASSRTGAAYNEQFF
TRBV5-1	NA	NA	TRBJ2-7	TGCGCCAGCAGCTTGGTTCCAGGGTCGTACGAGCAGTACTTC	CASSLVPGSYEQYF
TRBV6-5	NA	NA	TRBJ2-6	TGTGCCAGCAGTTCCCCCTATTCTGGGGCCAACGTCCTGACTTTC	CASSSPYSGANVLTF
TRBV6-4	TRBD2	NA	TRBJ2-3	TGTGCCAGCCGTGCGGGGGTATTCACAGATACGCAGTATTTT	CASRAGVFTDTQYF
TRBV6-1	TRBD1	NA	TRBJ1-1	TGTGCCAGCGGACAGGGAAATGAAGCTTTCTTT	CASGQGNEAFF
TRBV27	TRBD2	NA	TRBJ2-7	TGTGCCAGCAGTTTATCGAGCGGGGGGGCGGCCGAGCAGTACTTC	CASSLSSGGAAEQYF
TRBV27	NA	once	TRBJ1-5	TGTGCCAGCAGTTTATCGGGGCAGGGCTGGCAGCCCCAGCATTTT	CASSLSGQGWQPQHF
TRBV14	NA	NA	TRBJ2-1	TGTGCCAGCAGCCTGAACAGTGAGCAGTTCTTC	CASSLNSEQFF
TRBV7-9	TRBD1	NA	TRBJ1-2	TGTGCCAGCAGCTTAGCGTTTTGGACAGGGACCGATGGCTACACCTTC	CASSLAFWTGTDGYTF
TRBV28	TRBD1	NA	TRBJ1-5	TGTGCCAGCAGTCAACAGGGGAATTATAGCAATCAGCCCCAGCATTTT	CASSQQGNYSNQPQHF
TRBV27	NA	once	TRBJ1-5	TGTGCCAGCAGCCCTATGGGGGGGAGCGGCAATCAGCCCCAGCATTTT	CASSPMGGSGNQPQHF
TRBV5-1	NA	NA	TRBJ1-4	TGCGCCAGCAGCTCAGGGAGGTCAGCATCTAATGAAAAACTGTTTTTT	CASSSGRSASNEKLFF
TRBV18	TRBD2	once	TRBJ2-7	TGTGCCAGCTCACCAAGCCTAGCGGGAGCCCACGAGAACTTC	CASSPSLAGAHENF
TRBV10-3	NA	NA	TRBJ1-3	TGTGCCATCAGTGAGTCTAAGGAGGGTGTGGACACCATATATTTT	CAISESKEGVDTIYF
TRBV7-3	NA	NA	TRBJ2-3	TGTGCCAGCAGCTCCGGGACACTTAGCACAGATACGCAGTATTTT	CASSSGTLSTDTQYF
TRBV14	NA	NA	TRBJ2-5	TGTGCCAGCAGCCAAGATTGGCCCTTCCCCCAAGAGACCCAGTACTTC	CASSQDWPFPQETQYF
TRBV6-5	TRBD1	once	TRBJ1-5	TGTGCCAGCAGCAAGGGACAGGGAATCAATCAGCCCCAGCATTTT	CASSKGQGINQPQHF
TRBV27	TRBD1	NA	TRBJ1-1	TGTGCCAGCAACCTAGGGGGCGCGAACACTGAAGCTTTCTTT	CASNLGGANTEAFF
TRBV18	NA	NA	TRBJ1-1	TGTGCCAGCTCGCCGCAGGGGTTGACGGACACTGAAGCTTTCTTT	CASSPQGLTDTEAFF
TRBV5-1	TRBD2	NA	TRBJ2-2	TGCGCCAGCAGCTTACTAGCGGAGCCCACCGGGGAGCTGTTTTTT	CASSLLAEPTGELFF
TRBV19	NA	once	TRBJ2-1	TGTGCCAGTAGTATACGTGGACAAAGCGATGAGCAGTTCTTC	CASSIRGQSDEQFF
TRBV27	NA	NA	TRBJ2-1	TGTGCCAGCAGTTTCCGGGATTTATACAATGAGCAGTTCTTC	CASSFRDLYNEQFF
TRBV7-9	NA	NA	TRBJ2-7	TGTTCCAGCAGCTTTCCCGGGTACGAGCAGTACTTC	CSSSFPGYEQYF
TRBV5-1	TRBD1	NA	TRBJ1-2	TGCGCCAGCAGCGGTAAGGAGACAGGGGGCAACTATGGCTACACCTTC	CASSGKETGGNYGYTF
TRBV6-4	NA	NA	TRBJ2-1	TGTGCCAGCAGTGGATCAGCGTTCAATGAGCAGTTCTTC	CASSGSAFNEQFF
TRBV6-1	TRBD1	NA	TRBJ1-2	TGTGCCAGCACCCGACAGGGGCTAGGAAATGGCTACACCTTC	CASTRQGLGNGYTF
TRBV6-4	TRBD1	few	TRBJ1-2	TGTGCCAGCAGTGACCTCGTTTTCACAGGGGGCCCTTCTAACTATGGCTACACCTTC	CASSDLVFTGGPSNYGYTF
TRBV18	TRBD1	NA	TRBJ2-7	TGTGCCAGCTCTCGGGACAGGGGCTACGAGCAGTACTTC	CASSRDRGYEQYF
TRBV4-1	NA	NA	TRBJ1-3	TGCGCCAGCAGCCAAGGACACGGAAACACCATATATTTT	CASSQGHGNTIYF
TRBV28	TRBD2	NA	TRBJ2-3	TGTGCCAGCAGTTCACGTCTAGCGGGAGTAGCCACAGATACGCAGTATTTT	CASSSRLAGVATDTQYF
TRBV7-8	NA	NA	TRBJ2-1	TGTGCCAGCAGCTTAGTCGTTAGTTCGAATGAGCAGTTCTTC	CASSLVVSSNEQFF
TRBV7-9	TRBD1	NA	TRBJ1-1	TGTGCCAGCAGCTTAGCGGACAGGGAGGACACTGAAGCTTTCTTT	CASSLADREDTEAFF
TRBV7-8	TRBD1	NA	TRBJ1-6	TGTGCCAGCAGCCCAGGGGGTGCGTCCAGCCGGAATTCACCCCTCCACTTT	CASSPGGASSRNSPLHF
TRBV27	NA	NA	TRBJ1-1	TGTGCCAGCAGTTTTACGAGACAGCTGAACACTGAAGCTTTCTTT	CASSFTRQLNTEAFF
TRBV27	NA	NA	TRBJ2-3	TGTGCCAGCAGTTTCGACAGCAATACGCAGTATTTT	CASSFDSNTQYF
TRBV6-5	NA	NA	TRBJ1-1	TGTGCCAGCAGTGCACAGGGATATGGCACTGAAGCTTTCTTT	CASSAQGYGTEAFF
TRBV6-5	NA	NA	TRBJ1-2	TGTGCCAGCAGTTACTCTGGAGGGGGGGAGGGCTACACCTTC	CASSYSGGGEGYTF
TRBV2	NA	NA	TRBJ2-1	TGTGCCAGCAATCCCACCTCGGCGGGCAATGAGCAGTTCTTC	CASNPTSAGNEQFF
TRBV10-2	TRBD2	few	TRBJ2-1	TGCGCCTCCTCACTCGGGGGGGCTTTGACGGGGCAGTTCTTC	CASSLGGALTGQFF
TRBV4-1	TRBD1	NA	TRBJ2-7	TGCGCCAGCAGCCTCCGAGGACAGGGGACCTACGAGCAGTACTTC	CASSLRGQGTYEQYF
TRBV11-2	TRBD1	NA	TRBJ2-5	TGTGCCAGCAGCCGAAGCAGACAGGGCAAGGGCCAAGAGACCCAGTACTTC	CASSRSRQGKGQETQYF
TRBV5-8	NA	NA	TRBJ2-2	TGTGCCAGCAGCGTCAGGAACACCGGGGAGCTGTTTTTT	CASSVRNTGELFF
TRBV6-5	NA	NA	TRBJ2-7	TGTGCCAGCAGTTACTCCGCACGAACCAGCGAGCAGTACTTC	CASSYSARTSEQYF
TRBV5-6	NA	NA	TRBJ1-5	TGTGCCAGCAGTTTTGGCGACTTTAGCAATCAGCCCCAGCATTTT	CASSFGDFSNQPQHF
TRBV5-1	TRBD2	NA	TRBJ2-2	TGCGCCAGCAGCTTGAGTACTAGCGGGAGCGGGGAGCTGTTTTTT	CASSLSTSGSGELFF
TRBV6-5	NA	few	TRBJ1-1	TGTGCCAGCAGGAACAGGGTTGAAGCTTTCTTT	CASRNRVEAFF
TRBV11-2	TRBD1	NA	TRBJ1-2	TGTGCCAGCAGCCAATGGACAGGCGTTAACTATGGCTACACCTTC	CASSQWTGVNYGYTF
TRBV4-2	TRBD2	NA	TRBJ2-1	TGTGCCAGCAGCCAACCTTTAGCGGGAGAGGGGAATGAGCAGTTCTTC	CASSQPLAGEGNEQFF
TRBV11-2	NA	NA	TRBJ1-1	TGTGCCAGCAGCTTAAGCTCGGGGGTGACCACTGAAGCTTTCTTT	CASSLSSGVTTEAFF